One and the same sample provided the 26 T cell receptor beta chains below, sequenced in a study of T cells in Graves' hyperthyroidism and ophthalmopathy. The TCR beta CDR3 regions underwent amplification using RNA transcripts as the source. A first-round RT-PCR of the TCR CDR3 used the HTBI primer set. TCRdb reanalysed the multiplex PCR reads using MiXCR and keeps one entry per CDR3 protein. The sample lists about 720,000 distinct CDR3 sequences, about a sixth seen once, with around 8% in the top ten. The sample taken for sequencing was blood. The receptors were sampled from a man aged 18 to 29 with Graves' hyperthyroidism.

This clonotype was seen repeatedly, ten times or more. V gene TRBV24-1 combines with J gene TRBJ2-3, with TRBD1 as a possible D gene (5 bases). Germline CDR1 KGHDR, CDR2 SFDVKD. V was trimmed by 1 base and J by 0 bases, leaving 10 bases between them. There are 16 residues in the CDR3. The CDR3 is CATSDFGRDSTDTQYF. CDR3 DNA sequence: TGTGCCACCAGTGATTTTGGCAGGGATAGCACAGATACGCAGTATTTT.

This clonotype was detected ten times or more. The chain combines TRBV10-3 with TRBJ2-1; D is undetermined. Trimming left V 3 bases short and J 3 bases short, with 9 bases between. Germline CDR1 is ENHRY and CDR2 is SYGVKD. The CDR3 has 14 amino acids. Here the CDR3 DNA reads TGTGCCATCAGTGATGGAGCTAACTACAATGAGCAGTTCTTC. Residues: CAISDGANYNEQFF.

This clonotype was picked up many times. V is TRBV20-1 and J is TRBJ1-1; tentative D call: TRBD1 (5 bases). This CDR3 contains 13 residues. V was clipped by 5 bases and J by 2 bases, with 12 bases between them. The germline V gene has CDR1 DFQATT and CDR2 SNEGSKA (reference sequence). The CDR3 region has the DNA TGCAGTGCTCCGGGACGGAAAAACACTGAAGCTTTCTTT. Protein: CSAPGRKNTEAFF.

V gene TRBV10-3 combines with J gene TRBJ1-2; the D gene is possibly TRBD1 (5 bases). V was cut by 2 bases and J by 7 bases, with 11 bases left in between. The CDR3 consists of 13 residues. The germline gives CDR1 ENHRY, CDR2 SYGVKD. The CDR3 sequence is CAISEGQGGGYTF. The CDR3 DNA reads TGTGCCATCAGTGAGGGCCAGGGTGGTGGCTACACCTTC.

This clonotype was found a few times. The chain uses TRBV9 and TRBJ1-2; D not resolved. The CDR3 extends over 14 amino acids. Germline V gene sequence: CDR1 SGDLS, CDR2 YYNGEE. V lost 3 bases and J 0 bases, leaving 9 bases between the germline ends. As DNA, the CDR3 is TGTGCCAGCAGCGCTCCGGGAGCTAACTATGGCTACACCTTC. This codes for CASSAPGANYGYTF. Filled out from reference TRBV9 and TRBJ1-2, the complete variable domain reads DSGVTQTPKHLITATGQRVTLRCSPRSGDLSVYWYQQSLDQGLQFLIQYYNGEERAKGNILERFSAQQFPDLHSELNLSSLELGDSALYFCASSAPGANYGYTFGSGTRLTVV.

V and J are TRBV12-3 or TRBV12-4 and TRBJ1-2; the match to TRBD1 covers 9 bases. CDR3 length: 13 amino acids. The trim removed 7 bases at V and 6 bases at J, leaving 6 bases unmatched. This CDR3 is CASTLGTGNGYTF. The CDR3 bases are TGTGCCAGCACTCTCGGGACAGGGAATGGCTACACCTTC.

The chain combines TRBV6-1 with TRBJ2-1; TRBD2 matches 8 bases. This CDR3 has 15 residues. Germline V gene data show CDR1 as MNHNS and CDR2 as SASEGT. Trimming at V came to 6 bases and at J to 4 bases, leaving 8 bases not matched to a gene. CDR3 amino acids: CASRTSGIRYNEQFF. The CDR3, as DNA: TGTGCCAGCAGAACTAGCGGAATACGATACAATGAGCAGTTCTTC.

In this sample, this clonotype turned up many times. CDR3 protein: CASSPGRSNQPQHF. The CDR3 DNA is TGTGCCAGCAGTCCAGGGAGGAGCAATCAGCCCCAGCATTTT. The chain recombines TRBV28 with TRBJ1-5, with D possibly TRBD1 on 5 matching bases. The germline CDR1 and CDR2 sequences are MDHEN and SYDVKM. The CDR3 consists of 14 residues. V dropped 5 bases and J dropped 1 base, with 9 bases sitting between them.

This clonotype was seen a few times. The chain links TRBV20-1 to TRBJ2-2; 10 nucleotides match TRBD1. CDR1 and CDR2 (germline): DFQATT, SNEGSKA (reference sequence). The junction had 5 bases not matched to a gene; V was cut back by 2 bases and J by 8 bases. The CDR3 loop spans 14 amino acids. This CDR3 reads CSARKGQGNGELFF. The CDR3, as DNA: TGCAGTGCTAGAAAGGGACAGGGGAATGGGGAGCTGTTTTTT.

The CDR3 DNA reads TGTGCCAGTACCCCTCGGGGGGGGGGCCAGCCCCAGCATTTT. Protein product: CASTPRGGGQPQHF. The V call is TRBV19, the J call TRBJ1-5, with a possible D match to TRBD1 (6 bases). CDR3 length: 14 residues. CDR1 is LNHDA and CDR2 is SQIVND in the germline V gene (reference sequence). V lost 7 bases, J lost 7 bases, and 17 bases lay in between. The full variable domain, in which reference TRBV19 and TRBJ1-5 provide the parts outside the CDR3, is DGGITQSPKYLFRKEGQNVTLSCEQNLNHDAMYWYRQDPGQGLRLIYYSQIVNDFQKGDIAEGYSVSREKKESFPLTVTSAQKNPTAFYLCASTPRGGGQPQHFGDGTRLSIL.

There are a few counts of this clonotype. V gene TRBV7-3 combines with J gene TRBJ2-5; 7 bases fit TRBD2. The CDR3 contains 13 residues. Germline values: CDR1 SGHTA, CDR2 FQGTGA. The J segment lost 7 bases and the V segment lost 1 base, leaving 3 bases of the junction unmatched. CDR3 sequence (DNA): TGTGCCAGCAGCTTAAGGGGGGAGGGGACCCAGTACTTC. The encoded protein is CASSLRGEGTQYF.

The chain joins TRBV9 to TRBJ1-2, with TRBD1 matching 9 bases. V lost 4 bases and J lost 6; bases outside the gene matches: 7. The CDR3 sequence is 14 residues long. Germline V gene lookup returns CDR1 SGDLS and CDR2 YYNGEE. The CDR3 DNA reads TGTGCCAGCAGCCCCCGGGACAGGGATAATGGCTACACCTTC. Amino acids: CASSPRDRDNGYTF.

This clonotype was seen at least ten times. This sequence joins TRBV5-1 and TRBJ2-1, with D maybe TRBD1 (5 bases). Germline CDR1 reads SGHRS; CDR2 reads YFSETQ. There are 16 residues in the CDR3. Trimming stripped 0 bases from V and 0 bases from J, with 10 bases between. The CDR3: CASSLGGSTSYNEQFF. In DNA, the CDR3 is TGCGCCAGCAGCTTGGGGGGCTCGACCTCCTACAATGAGCAGTTCTTC.

In this sample, this clonotype turned up once. The chain links TRBV29-1 to TRBJ2-7, with 8 bases matching TRBD1. Trimming cost V 0 bases and J 2 bases; bases outside gene matches: 6. Germline CDR1 is SQVTM and CDR2 is ANQGSEA. The CDR3 totals 15 residues. The CDR3 here is CSVEERDRRPYEQYF. As DNA, the CDR3 is TGCAGCGTTGAAGAGCGGGACAGGCGACCCTACGAGCAGTACTTC.

To note about this clonotype: This may come from a read error, since a much larger clone is one base off. The chain is built from TRBV5-6 and TRBJ2-7, with D unresolved. Germline V lookup: CDR1 SGHDT, CDR2 YYEEEE. V was clipped by 7 bases and J by 2 bases, with 19 bases between them. The CDR3 extends over 15 amino acids. The CDR3 DNA sequence: TGTGCCAGCGGCCCTCCAGACCCTCGGACCTACGAGCAGTACTTC. Amino acid sequence: CASGPPDPRTYEQYF.

This clonotype came up a few times. The V and J genes are TRBV28 and TRBJ1-6, with 11 bases matching TRBD1. Germline-derived CDR1 and CDR2 are MDHEN and SYDVKM. V lost 1 base, J lost 0 bases, and 17 bases stayed unmatched. CDR3 length equals 23 residues. In DNA, the CDR3 is TGTGCCAGCAGTTTATCCAAAACTCACTGGCTGGGGACAGGGGGCTCCTATAATTCACCCCTCCACTTT. Its protein product is CASSLSKTHWLGTGGSYNSPLHF.

This clonotype turned up a few times. As DNA, the CDR3 is TGTGCCAGTAACAAACAATACCGGGAGGCCTCCAGCATATATTTT. Translation gives CASNKQYREASSIYF. This sequence joins TRBV19 and TRBJ1-3; no reliable D call. There are 15 residues in the CDR3. Trimming pared 7 bases from V and 12 bases from J, leaving 25 bases between. CDR1 and CDR2 from the germline V gene are LNHDA and SQIVND (reference sequence).

This clonotype has at least ten counts. The genes are TRBV29-1 and TRBJ2-1; TRBD1 might be the D (6 bases). CDR1 and CDR2 (germline): SQVTM, ANQGSEA. V gave up 6 bases and J gave up 8 bases, with 11 bases separating them. This CDR3 spans 11 amino acids. CDR3 loop: CSVEQGHEQFF. The CDR3 nucleotides read TGCAGCGTCGAACAGGGACATGAGCAGTTCTTC.

This chain joins TRBV3-1 and TRBJ2-1; 9 bases fit TRBD2. The germline gives CDR1 LGHDT, CDR2 YNNKEL (reference sequence). The CDR3 has 17 amino acids. The V segment lost 3 bases and the J segment 4 bases; nucleotides outside the gene matches: 10. CDR3 in DNA: TGTGCCAGCAGCCATTTAGCGGGAGCCTTAAAATACAATGAGCAGTTCTTC. It yields the protein CASSHLAGALKYNEQFF.

The CDR3 coding sequence is TGTGCCAGCTCTCCGGGACGCAGCGCAAGGGATACGCAGCATTTT. Its translation is CASSPGRSARDTQHF. V usage is TRBV18 and J usage is TRBJ2-3; TRBD1 is a possible D gene (5 bases). The end of the DNA aligns better with TRBJ1-5, so the J call may be wrong. Germline V gene lookup returns CDR1 KGHSH and CDR2 LQKENI. The CDR3 is 15 amino acids.

This clonotype came up a few times. In nucleotides, the CDR3 is TGTGCCAGCAGTTACTCAAGGGGGGGAGGGGACCCCGGGGAGCAGTTCTTC. Residues: CASSYSRGGGDPGEQFF. The V call is TRBV6-5, the J call TRBJ2-1; D is perhaps TRBD2 (7 bases). Trimming cost V 0 bases and J 10 bases, with 22 bases left between them. This CDR3 region has 17 residues. Germline loops: CDR1 MNHEY, CDR2 SVGAGI.

About this clonotype: One end of the junction fails to match germline, which may point to a read error. V gene TRBV20-1 combines with J gene TRBJ2-7; 11 nucleotides align to TRBD2. The germline V gene encodes CDR1 DFQATT and CDR2 SNEGSKA (reference sequence). This CDR3 spans 15 amino acids. CDR3 amino acids: CSARGTSGRHGEQYF. CDR3 nucleotides: TGCAGTGCGAGAGGGACTAGCGGACGTCATGGCGAGCAGTACTTC.

There are a few counts of this clonotype. The chain joins TRBV29-1 to TRBJ2-5, with 12 bases aligning to TRBD2. The V segment lost 5 bases and the J segment 5 bases; nucleotides outside the gene matches: 9. This CDR3 comprises 15 residues. Germline V lookup: CDR1 SQVTM, CDR2 ANQGSEA. The CDR3 protein is CSVSVTSGSGETQYF. The CDR3 nucleotides read TGCAGCGTTAGCGTGACTAGCGGGAGTGGGGAGACCCAGTACTTC.

This clonotype was detected only once. The J gene is TRBJ1-5, the V gene TRBV20-1; D possibly corresponds to TRBD1 (6 bases). In germline, CDR1 is DFQATT, CDR2 SNEGSKA (reference sequence). Trimming pared 6 bases from V and 6 bases from J, leaving 18 bases between. This CDR3 has 14 amino acids. The CDR3 loop reads CSAREGGLIQPQHF. The CDR3 nucleotides are TGCAGTGCCCGAGAGGGGGGGCTTATTCAGCCCCAGCATTTT.

This sequence joins TRBV6-1 and TRBJ2-6; 13 nucleotides line up with TRBD2. Germline V CDR1 and CDR2: MNHNS, SASEGT. V dropped 6 bases and J dropped 4; count of bases not matched to a gene: 9. The CDR3 runs 18 residues. The chain's CDR3 is CASSRTSGSPKGANVLTF. Written as DNA, the CDR3 is TGTGCCAGCAGCCGGACTAGCGGGAGCCCTAAAGGGGCCAACGTCCTGACTTTC.

This clonotype was detected ten times or more. This rearrangement joins TRBV20-1 to TRBJ2-5, with D tentatively TRBD2 (6 bases). Germline assignment: CDR1 DFQATT and CDR2 SNEGSKA (reference sequence). This CDR3 has 14 amino acids. The V end lost 3 bases, the J end lost 3 bases, and 14 bases lay between the germline ends. CDR3 coding DNA: TGCAGTGCTAGCCTCGCACGGGGGAAAGAGACCCAGTACTTC. It specifies CSASLARGKETQYF.